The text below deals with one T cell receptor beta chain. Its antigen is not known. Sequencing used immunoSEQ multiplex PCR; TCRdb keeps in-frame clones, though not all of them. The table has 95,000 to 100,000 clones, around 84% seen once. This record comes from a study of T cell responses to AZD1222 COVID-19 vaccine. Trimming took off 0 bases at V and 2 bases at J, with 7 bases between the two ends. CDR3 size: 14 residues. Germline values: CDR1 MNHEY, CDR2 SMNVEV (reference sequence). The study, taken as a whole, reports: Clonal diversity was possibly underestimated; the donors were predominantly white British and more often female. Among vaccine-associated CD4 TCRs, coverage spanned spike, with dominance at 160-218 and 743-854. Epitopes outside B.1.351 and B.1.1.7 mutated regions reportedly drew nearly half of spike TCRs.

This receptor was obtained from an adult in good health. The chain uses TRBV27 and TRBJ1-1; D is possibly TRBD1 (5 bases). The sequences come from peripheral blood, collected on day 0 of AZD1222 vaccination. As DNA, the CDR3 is TGTGCCAGCAGTTTATCCGGGACTAACACTGAAGCTTTCTTT. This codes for CASSLSGTNTEAFF.